Below are 22 T cell receptor beta chains sequenced from a single sample in a study of regulatory T cells in long-lasting Graves disease. Arm-PCR of CDR3 regions and iRepertoire HTBI primers were used to build TCR beta libraries. TCRdb itself ran the multiplex PCR reads through MiXCR, one entry per CDR3 protein. This repertoire shows about 470,000 distinct CDR3 sequences, roughly 21% found once; its top ten account for roughly 7.1%. The time point is: persistent/refractory GD, antithyroid drugs over 5 years with positive TRAb. RNA from PBMCs was the source of the TCR library. Sequenced here: peripheral blood mononuclear cells (PBMCs), sampled when the disease was refractory, from a patient treated with antithyroid drugs. The receptors shown here come from a female donor with Graves disease.

This clonotype was detected many times. The chain employs TRBV6-5 and TRBJ1-1; no clear D gene. There are 13 residues in the CDR3. With 0 bases removed from V and 3 bases from J, the gap between germline ends came to 5 bases. Germline values: CDR1 MNHEY, CDR2 SVGAGI. In DNA, the CDR3 is TGTGCCAGCAGTTACTCGAAGGACACTGAAGCTTTCTTT. It yields the protein CASSYSKDTEAFF.

V usage is TRBV2 and J usage is TRBJ1-1; unclear D gene. The V end was cut by 4 bases, the J end by 4 bases, with 19 bases between. Germline V gene sequence: CDR1 SNHLY, CDR2 FYNNEI. The CDR3 is made up of 16 amino acids. The CDR3 loop is CASSASGFIGSTEAFF. CDR3 nucleotides: TGTGCCAGCAGTGCCTCGGGGTTCATCGGAAGCACTGAAGCTTTCTTT.

This clonotype occurred many times. V usage is TRBV2 and J usage is TRBJ2-7; D perhaps matches TRBD1 (5 bases). The germline gives CDR1 SNHLY, CDR2 FYNNEI. This CDR3 is 13 amino acids long. The V and J ends lost 4 bases and 3 bases respectively, with 10 bases between them. CDR3 DNA sequence: TGTGCCAGCAGTGTTGGGGCCGGCTACGAGCAGTACTTC. It yields the protein CASSVGAGYEQYF.

The V call is TRBV20-1, the J call TRBJ2-1; 10 bases fit TRBD2. V gave up 3 bases and J gave up 6 bases; unmatched junction bases: 8. The CDR3 is 15 amino acids. Germline CDR1 DFQATT, CDR2 SNEGSKA (reference sequence). The CDR3 reads CSASAPLAGSNEQFF. For the CDR3, the DNA is TGCAGTGCTAGTGCCCCACTAGCGGGGTCCAATGAGCAGTTCTTC.

The genes are TRBV7-9 and TRBJ2-7; 7 bases line up with TRBD1. Per the germline V gene, CDR1 is SEHNR and CDR2 is FQNEAQ (reference sequence). J lost 2 bases, V lost 7 bases, and 17 bases had no gene match. CDR3 length equals 17 residues. CDR3: CASIPLMGTALTYEQYF. As DNA, the CDR3 is TGTGCCAGCATCCCCCTGATGGGGACAGCTCTCACCTACGAGCAGTACTTC.

This clonotype was picked up many times. The rearrangement uses TRBV2 and TRBJ2-5, with TRBD2 matching over 8 bases. J was trimmed by 0 bases and V by 2 bases; bases with no gene match: 11. Germline V gives CDR1 SNHLY, CDR2 FYNNEI. The CDR3 is 18 amino acids. The CDR3, as DNA: TGTGCCAGCAGTGAAAACCCCGGGGGGGTAGGATACCAAGAGACCCAGTACTTC. Its protein is CASSENPGGVGYQETQYF.

This clonotype was seen many times. The chain uses TRBV10-3 and TRBJ2-7; D possibly corresponds to TRBD1 (6 bases). Trimming removed 5 bases from V and 2 bases from J, with 13 bases in between. Germline CDR1 is ENHRY and CDR2 is SYGVKD. The length of the CDR3 is 14 residues. The CDR3 protein is CAISKQGTTYEQYF. The CDR3 DNA is TGTGCCATCAGTAAACAGGGAACTACCTACGAGCAGTACTTC.

This clonotype appeared many times. The chain joins TRBV2 to TRBJ1-1; 9 nucleotides align to TRBD1. The CDR3 totals 15 residues. CDR1 SNHLY and CDR2 FYNNEI come from the germline V gene. The V gene end was trimmed by 7 bases and the J gene end by 4 bases; junction bases not matched to a gene: 10. The CDR3 nucleotides are TGTGCCAGCATCATAGGGGGGGACAGGGCCACTGAAGCTTTCTTT. Protein sequence: CASIIGGDRATEAFF. Looking up the rest from reference TRBV2 and TRBJ1-1 gives the full variable domain: EPEVTQTPSHQVTQMGQEVILRCVPISNHLYFYWYRQILGQKVEFLVSFYNNEISEKSEIFDDQFSVERPDGSNFTLKIRSTKLEDSAMYFCASIIGGDRATEAFFGQGTRLTVV.

There are many counts of this clonotype. The chain is built from TRBV6-1 and TRBJ1-6; D remains unclear. Germline V gene sequence: CDR1 MNHNS, CDR2 SASEGT. V shed 6 bases and J shed 3 bases, with 12 bases lying between them. The CDR3 is 15 amino acids. CDR3 residues: CASRLRPIYNSPLHF. The CDR3 coding sequence is TGTGCCAGCAGATTACGACCCATCTATAATTCACCCCTCCACTTT.

This clonotype was counted a few times. The chain carries TRBV12-3 or TRBV12-4 and TRBJ2-1; D is perhaps TRBD2 (5 bases). The CDR3 runs to 13 residues. With 4 bases removed from V and 8 bases from J, the gap between germline ends came to 12 bases. The CDR3 sequence: CASSSNLADEQFF. CDR3 DNA sequence: TGTGCCAGCAGTTCGAACCTAGCCGATGAGCAGTTCTTC.

The V call is TRBV6-2 or TRBV6-3, the J call TRBJ2-6; 9 bases map to TRBD1. The CDR3 totals 16 residues. V shed 6 bases and J 1 base; nucleotides not matched to a gene: 4. The germline gives CDR1 MNHEY, CDR2 SVGEGT. The chain's CDR3 is CASSRGQGSGANVLTF. The CDR3 nucleotides read TGTGCCAGCAGCCGGGGACAGGGATCTGGGGCCAACGTCCTGACTTTC.

This clonotype has more than one count but fewer than ten. As DNA, the CDR3 is TGTGCCAGCACGACAGGGGGCCCTGAGCAGTACTTC. Its translation is CASTTGGPEQYF. The chain employs TRBV6-1 and TRBJ2-7; 10 bases are a match to TRBD1. This CDR3 region has 12 residues. CDR1 and CDR2 from the germline V gene are MNHNS and SASEGT. V lost 7 bases, J lost 7 bases, and 4 bases stayed unmatched.

This clonotype was detected ten times or more. V usage is TRBV2 and J usage is TRBJ2-7, with D tentatively TRBD1 (6 bases). Germline loops: CDR1 SNHLY, CDR2 FYNNEI. Trimming removed 6 bases at V and 0 bases at J, with 18 bases between. This CDR3 contains 16 residues. The DNA for the CDR3 is TGTGCCAGCAGCCCGTCCAGGGACACTTCCTCCTACGAGCAGTACTTC. The encoded protein is CASSPSRDTSSYEQYF.

This rearrangement joins TRBV20-1 to TRBJ1-2; TRBD1 agrees at 9 bases. Trimming at V came to 5 bases and at J to 3 bases, leaving 4 bases not matched to a gene. This CDR3 region has 13 residues. Germline V lookup: CDR1 DFQATT, CDR2 SNEGSKA (reference sequence). The CDR3 loop is CSAFGTGYYGYTF. The CDR3 DNA reads as TGCAGTGCTTTCGGGACAGGGTACTATGGCTACACCTTC.

This clonotype was detected ten times or more. The V call is TRBV27, the J call TRBJ2-7; 12 bases map to TRBD1. The V gene end was trimmed by 6 bases and the J gene end by 3 bases; junction bases not matched to a gene: 9. Germline V gene lookup returns CDR1 MNHEY and CDR2 SMNVEV (reference sequence). The CDR3 contains 16 residues. The CDR3 protein is CASSFQGTGGGYEQYF. The CDR3, as DNA: TGTGCCAGCAGCTTCCAAGGGACAGGGGGCGGCTACGAGCAGTACTTC.

The chain has TRBV6-9 and TRBJ1-2; D is unresolved. Germline assignment: CDR1 MNHGY and CDR2 SVAAGI. Trimming shortened V by 3 bases and J by 0 bases, and 14 bases separated the two germline ends. CDR3 length equals 16 residues. As DNA, the CDR3 is TGTGCCAGCAGTTACTTATTGGCCGGAGCTAACTATGGCTACACCTTC. It specifies CASSYLLAGANYGYTF.

The chain is built from TRBV11-3 and TRBJ2-7, with D tentatively TRBD1 (6 bases). Deletions cut 2 bases from V and 0 bases from J, with 14 bases between. Germline assignment: CDR1 SGHNT and CDR2 YENEEA. The CDR3 length is 16 residues. In DNA form, the CDR3 reads TGTGCCAGCAGCTTACCACAGGGCGTCAGCTCCTACGAGCAGTACTTC. Protein product: CASSLPQGVSSYEQYF.

This clonotype has at least ten counts. V and J are TRBV28 and TRBJ1-6; D possibly corresponds to TRBD1 (6 bases). Germline CDR1 reads MDHEN; CDR2 reads SYDVKM. The CDR3 runs to 15 residues. Trimming cost V 3 bases and J 10 bases, with 16 bases left between them. The CDR3 here is CASSLEQGEGSPLHF. The CDR3 DNA reads as TGTGCCAGCAGTTTGGAACAGGGAGAAGGCTCACCCCTCCACTTT.

This clonotype was recorded at least ten times. The chain couples TRBV6-5 to TRBJ2-7, with D possibly TRBD1 on 6 matching bases. This CDR3 has 15 residues. V lost 1 base and J lost 2, with 12 bases in between. Germline V gene lookup returns CDR1 MNHEY and CDR2 SVGAGI. The CDR3 DNA reads TGTGCCAGCAGTTACTTCCAGGGGTCCACCTACGAGCAGTACTTC. It specifies CASSYFQGSTYEQYF.

This clonotype was detected a few times. The rearrangement links TRBV6-5 to TRBJ1-1; D ambiguous. Trimming took 3 bases from V and 4 from J, leaving 15 bases between them. The CDR3 covers 15 residues. Looked up from germline, CDR1 is MNHEY and CDR2 is SVGAGI. DNA for the CDR3: TGTGCCAGCAGTTATCGGACCTCGCGGGGCACTGAAGCTTTCTTT. Its translation: CASSYRTSRGTEAFF.

In its sample, this clonotype was seen many times. The chain joins TRBV28 to TRBJ1-1; D might be TRBD1 (5 bases). Germline V gene sequence: CDR1 MDHEN, CDR2 SYDVKM. V lost 8 bases and J lost 2, with 9 bases in between. The CDR3 is 12 amino acids. In DNA, the CDR3 is TGTGCCAGCTGGGACGACAACACTGAAGCTTTCTTT. Translated, it gives CASWDDNTEAFF.

V is TRBV20-1 and J is TRBJ1-4; 7 positions match TRBD1. J was trimmed by 3 bases and V by 3 bases; bases with no gene match: 7. The CDR3 spans 15 residues. Germline CDR1 reads DFQATT; CDR2 reads SNEGSKA (reference sequence). CDR3 DNA sequence: TGCAGTGCTAGGGACAGGATGACGGCTAATGAAAAACTGTTTTTT. It specifies CSARDRMTANEKLFF.